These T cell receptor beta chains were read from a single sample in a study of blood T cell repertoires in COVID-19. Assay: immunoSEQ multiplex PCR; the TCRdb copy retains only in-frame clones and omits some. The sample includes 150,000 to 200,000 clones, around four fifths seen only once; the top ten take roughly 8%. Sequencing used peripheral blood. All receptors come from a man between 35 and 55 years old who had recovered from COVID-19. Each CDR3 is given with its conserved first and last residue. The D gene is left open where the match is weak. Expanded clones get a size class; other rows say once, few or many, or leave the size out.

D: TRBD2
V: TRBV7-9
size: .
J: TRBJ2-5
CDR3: CASSSRTSGSKTQYF
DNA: TGTGCCAGCAGCTCTCGGACTAGCGGGTCAAAGACCCAGTACTTC

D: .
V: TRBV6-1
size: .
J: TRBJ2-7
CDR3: CASSENSEGYEQYF
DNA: TGTGCCAGCAGTGAAAATAGCGAGGGTTACGAGCAGTACTTC

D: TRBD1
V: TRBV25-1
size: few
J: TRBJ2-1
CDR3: CASSEPGQGKNEQFF
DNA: TGTGCCAGCAGTGAGCCGGGACAGGGGAAGAATGAGCAGTTCTTC

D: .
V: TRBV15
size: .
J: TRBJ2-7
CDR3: CATSREGGFEQYF
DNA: TGTGCCACCAGCAGAGAAGGGGGATTCGAGCAGTACTTC

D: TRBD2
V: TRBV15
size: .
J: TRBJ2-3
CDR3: CATSARGGTDTQYF
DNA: TGTGCCACCAGCGCGCGGGGGGGCACAGATACGCAGTATTTT

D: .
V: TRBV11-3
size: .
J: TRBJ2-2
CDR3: CASSSIRGNTGELFF
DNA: TGTGCCAGCAGCTCCATCAGGGGGAACACCGGGGAGCTGTTTTTT

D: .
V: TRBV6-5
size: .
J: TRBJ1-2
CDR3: CASSYKPGYYGYTF
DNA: TGTGCCAGCAGTTACAAGCCAGGGTACTATGGCTACACCTTC

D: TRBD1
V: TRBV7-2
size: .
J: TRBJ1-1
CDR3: CASSLKTGVGNTEAFF
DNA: TGTGCCAGCAGCTTAAAAACAGGGGTAGGGAACACTGAAGCTTTCTTT

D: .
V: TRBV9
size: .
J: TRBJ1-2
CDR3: CASSATPQGYGYTF
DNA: TGTGCCAGCAGCGCCACCCCTCAGGGCTATGGCTACACCTTC

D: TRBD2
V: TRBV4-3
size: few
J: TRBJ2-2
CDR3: CASSQGGVSGGRNTGELFF
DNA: TGCGCCAGCAGCCAAGGTGGGGTTAGCGGGGGGCGGAACACCGGGGAGCTGTTTTTT

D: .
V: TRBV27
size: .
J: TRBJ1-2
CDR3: CASKGSGPTGHYGYTF
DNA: TGTGCCAGCAAGGGCAGCGGGCCCACGGGACACTATGGCTACACCTTC

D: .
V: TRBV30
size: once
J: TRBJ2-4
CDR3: CAWSLAKNIQYF
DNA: TGTGCCTGGAGCCTGGCCAAAAACATTCAGTACTTC

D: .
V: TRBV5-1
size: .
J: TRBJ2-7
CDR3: CASSQNTAVSSYEQYF
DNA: TGCGCCAGCAGCCAAAACACAGCGGTAAGCTCCTACGAGCAGTACTTC

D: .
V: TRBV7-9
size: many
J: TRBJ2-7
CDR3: CASSFSTLTGRAYEQYF
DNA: TGTGCCAGCAGCTTCTCCACCTTGACAGGCCGAGCCTACGAGCAGTACTTC

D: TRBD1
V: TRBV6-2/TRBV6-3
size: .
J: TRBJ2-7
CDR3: CASSTSVDRDYEQYF
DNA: TGTGCCAGCAGCACCTCCGTCGACAGGGACTACGAGCAGTACTTC

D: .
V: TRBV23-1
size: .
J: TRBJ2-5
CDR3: CASSFANRKETQYF
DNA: TGCGCCAGCAGCTTCGCTAACAGGAAAGAGACCCAGTACTTC

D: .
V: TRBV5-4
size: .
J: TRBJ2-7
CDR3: CASSLEAYGIDEREQYF
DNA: TGTGCCAGCAGCTTGGAGGCGTACGGGATAGACGAGCGCGAGCAGTACTTC

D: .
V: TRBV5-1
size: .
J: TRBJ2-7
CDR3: CASSFSAGSYEQYF
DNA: TGCGCCAGCAGCTTTTCCGCGGGCTCCTACGAGCAGTACTTC

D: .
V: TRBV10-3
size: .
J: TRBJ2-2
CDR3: CAMGGRRGTGELFF
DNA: TGTGCCATGGGGGGGCGTCGGGGCACCGGGGAGCTGTTTTTT

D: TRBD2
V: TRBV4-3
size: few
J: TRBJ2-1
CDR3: CASSPRFSGPPHINEQFF
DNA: TGCGCCAGCAGCCCACGGTTTAGCGGGCCCCCCCATATCAATGAGCAGTTCTTC

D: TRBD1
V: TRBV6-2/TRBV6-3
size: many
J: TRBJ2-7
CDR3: CASSYGTGGYEQYF
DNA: TGTGCCAGCAGTTACGGGACAGGGGGCTACGAGCAGTACTTC

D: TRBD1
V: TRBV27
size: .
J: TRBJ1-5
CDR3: CASAGTGVQPQHF
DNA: TGTGCCAGTGCCGGGACAGGGGTTCAGCCCCAGCATTTT

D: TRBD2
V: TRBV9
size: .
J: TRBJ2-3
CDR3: CGSGGPLSTDTQYF
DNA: TGTGGTAGCGGGGGGCCGTTAAGCACAGATACGCAGTATTTT

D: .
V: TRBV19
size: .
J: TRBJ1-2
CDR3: CASSIWGQAGTNYGYTF
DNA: TGTGCCAGTAGTATTTGGGGGCAGGCCGGGACTAACTATGGCTACACCTTC

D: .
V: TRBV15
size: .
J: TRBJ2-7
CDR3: CATSRDRTAYEQYF
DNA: TGTGCCACCAGCAGAGATAGGACAGCCTACGAGCAGTACTTC

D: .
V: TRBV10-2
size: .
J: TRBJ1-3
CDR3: CASSEFWGLKNTIYF
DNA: TGCGCCAGCAGTGAGTTTTGGGGGCTAAAAAACACCATATATTTT

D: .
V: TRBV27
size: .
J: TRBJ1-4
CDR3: CASSRSGNEKLFF
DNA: TGTGCCAGCAGTAGATCGGGGAATGAAAAACTGTTTTTT

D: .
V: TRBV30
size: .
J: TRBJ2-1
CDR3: CAWSMAAPGEQFF
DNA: TGTGCCTGGAGTATGGCGGCTCCGGGGGAGCAGTTCTTC

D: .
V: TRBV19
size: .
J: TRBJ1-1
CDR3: CASSVGEGTEAFF
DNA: TGTGCCAGTAGTGTCGGGGAGGGCACTGAAGCTTTCTTT

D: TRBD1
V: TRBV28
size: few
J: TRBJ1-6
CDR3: CASSLPSGQISPLHF
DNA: TGTGCCAGCAGTCTCCCCTCGGGACAGATTTCACCCCTCCACTTT

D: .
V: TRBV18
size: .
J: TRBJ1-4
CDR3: CASSRGDATNEKLFF
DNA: TGTGCCAGCTCACGCGGAGATGCAACTAATGAAAAACTGTTTTTT

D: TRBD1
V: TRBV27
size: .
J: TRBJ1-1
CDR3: CASSGTGWYEAFF
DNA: TGTGCCAGCAGTGGGACAGGTTGGTACGAAGCTTTCTTT

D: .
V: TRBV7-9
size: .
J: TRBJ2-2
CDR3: CASSSQETGELFF
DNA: TGTGCCAGCAGCTCTCAGGAAACCGGGGAGCTGTTTTTT

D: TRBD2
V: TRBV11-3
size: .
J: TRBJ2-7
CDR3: CASSISGGPTGEQYF
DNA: TGTGCCAGCAGCATAAGCGGGGGGCCCACCGGAGAGCAGTACTTC

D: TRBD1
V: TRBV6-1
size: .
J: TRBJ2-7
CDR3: CASSEVSGQWYEQYF
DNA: TGTGCCAGCAGTGAAGTTTCGGGACAGTGGTACGAGCAGTACTTC

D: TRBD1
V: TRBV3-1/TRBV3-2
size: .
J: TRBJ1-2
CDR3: CASSADSRGSYGYTF
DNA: TGTGCCAGCAGCGCGGACAGCAGGGGGAGCTATGGCTACACCTTC

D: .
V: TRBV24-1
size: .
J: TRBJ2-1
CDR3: CATSPGGSYNEQFF
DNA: TGTGCCACCAGCCCTGGAGGCTCCTACAATGAGCAGTTCTTC

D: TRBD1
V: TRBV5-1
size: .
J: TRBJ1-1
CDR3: CASSLEDRGTFF
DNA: TGCGCCAGCAGCTTGGAGGACAGGGGAACTTTCTTT

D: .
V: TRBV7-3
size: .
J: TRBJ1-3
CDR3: CASSLIRGLTGNTIYF
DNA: TGTGCCAGCAGCTTAATAAGAGGTTTAACTGGAAACACCATATATTTT

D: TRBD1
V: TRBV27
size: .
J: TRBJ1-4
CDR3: CASTGQAPFAGKLFF
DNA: TGTGCCAGCACTGGACAGGCTCCCTTTGCAGGGAAACTGTTTTTT

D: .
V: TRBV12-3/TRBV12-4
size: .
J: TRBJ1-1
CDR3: CASSGPSRAEAFF
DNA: TGTGCCAGCAGTGGGCCCTCGAGGGCGGAAGCTTTCTTT

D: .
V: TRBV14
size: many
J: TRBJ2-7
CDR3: CASSQDSSYEQYF
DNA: TGTGCCAGCAGCCAGGACAGTTCCTACGAGCAGTACTTC

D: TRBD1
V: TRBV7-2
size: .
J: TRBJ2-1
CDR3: CASSFGRTDRGYVEQFF
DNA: TGTGCCAGCAGCTTCGGGCGTACAGACAGGGGGTATGTTGAGCAGTTCTTC

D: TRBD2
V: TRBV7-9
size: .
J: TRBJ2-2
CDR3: CASSTIAGGLSTGELFF
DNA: TGTGCCAGCAGCACAATCGCGGGGGGGCTATCTACCGGGGAGCTGTTTTTT

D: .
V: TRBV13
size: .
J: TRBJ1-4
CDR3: CASSLGPRGSGEKLFF
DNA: TGTGCCAGCAGCTTAGGCCCCAGGGGTTCGGGTGAAAAACTGTTTTTT

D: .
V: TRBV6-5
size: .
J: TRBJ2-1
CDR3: CASSQASQSYNEQFF
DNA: TGTGCCAGTAGTCAGGCTAGCCAGTCCTACAATGAGCAGTTCTTC